This T cell receptor beta chain derives from a study of cytomegalovirus exposure and HLA in healthy donors. The overall study: Earlier work reported around 110 million unique TCR beta sequences from some 170 million T cells. Notes on the study in general: Among TCR beta chains of equal frequency, HLA-associated ones were more clonally expanded in a later analysis. What was likely a sequencing artifact was a cluster of highly shared sequence variants. In a later analysis, most CMV-associated TCR beta chains appeared HLA-restricted.

As regards this clone: The antigen remains unidentified.

This CDR3 spans 13 amino acids. CDR1 and CDR2 (germline): SQVTM, ANQGSEA. The ends lost 2 bases at V and 4 bases at J; junction bases unmatched: 5. Use of 60 Vbeta and 13 Jbeta primers characterized the PCR. The method was immunoSEQ multiplex PCR; TCRdb's version includes in-frame clones alone and lacks a portion of them. The sample carries about 160,000 clones, 55% to 70% recorded once. The receptor's source is a woman aged 55-75 years in good health and CMV-seropositive. What was sequenced was PBMCs. The chain is built from TRBV29-1 and TRBJ2-7, with 7 nucleotides matching TRBD2. CDR3 bases: TGCAGCGTTGAAATGGGCGGGAGATACGAGCAGTACTTC. Residues: CSVEMGGRYEQYF.